Listed below are T cell receptor beta chains from one sample, sequenced in a study of cytomegalovirus exposure and HLA in healthy donors. Sequencing used immunoSEQ multiplex PCR; TCRdb keeps in-frame clones, though not all of them. The sample has about 69,000 clones; around 74% are singletons. The sample was PBMCs. The receptor set was obtained from a woman between 55 and 75 years old in good health and CMV-seropositive. Each CDR3 is given with its conserved first and last residue. A D gene is named only where the DNA matches it firmly. A row's size may be missing; if present it is once, few, many or a size class.

len	d_gene	v_gene	j_gene	abundance	CDR3nt	CDR3aa
16	NA	TRBV7-6	TRBJ2-7	NA	TGTGCCAGCAGCTTCCAACAGGTGCCTGGGATGTACGAGCAGTACTTC	CASSFQQVPGMYEQYF
19	NA	TRBV15	TRBJ2-1	NA	TGTGCCACCAGCAGAGGGGACAAAAGGCGAACCCGCTCCTACAATGAGCAGTTCTTC	CATSRGDKRRTRSYNEQFF
14	TRBD1	TRBV4-2	TRBJ2-1	NA	TGTGCCAGCAGCTTGGGACAGGGAAAGGATGAGCAGTTCTTC	CASSLGQGKDEQFF
14	NA	TRBV6-1	TRBJ1-1	few	TGTGCCAGCAGTCGGGGGGGGCTAAACACTGAAGCTTTCTTT	CASSRGGLNTEAFF
13	NA	TRBV4-1	TRBJ2-5	NA	TGCGCCAGCAGCCAGTTCGCAGTTGGTCAGCAGTACTTC	CASSQFAVGQQYF
15	TRBD2	TRBV10-3	TRBJ2-7	NA	TGTGCCATCAGAGCTAGCGGGGGTAAGTCCTACGAGCAGTACTTC	CAIRASGGKSYEQYF
17	TRBD1	TRBV25-1	TRBJ2-1	once	TGTGCCAGCAGTGAAAGGTATGGGACAGGGGCCAACAATGAGCAGTTCTTC	CASSERYGTGANNEQFF
12	NA	TRBV6-1	TRBJ2-7	NA	TGTGCCAGCAGTGAAGCCAGGGGCGAGCAGTACTTC	CASSEARGEQYF
13	NA	TRBV6-5	TRBJ1-2	NA	TGTGCCAGCAGAGCCCCTAATTTCTATGGCTACACCTTC	CASRAPNFYGYTF
16	TRBD1	TRBV9	TRBJ2-1	NA	TGTGCCAGCAGCAGCCGGACAGGGGGCACCTACAATGAGCAGTTCTTC	CASSSRTGGTYNEQFF
14	TRBD2	TRBV11-3	TRBJ2-1	NA	TGTGCCAGCAGCTTAGATCGCGATAGCGGGGAGCAGTTCTTC	CASSLDRDSGEQFF
13	TRBD1	TRBV5-8	TRBJ1-6	NA	TGTGCCAGCAGGGGGACAGGGGATTCACCCCTCCACTTT	CASRGTGDSPLHF
16	NA	TRBV5-1	TRBJ2-5	few	TGCGCCAGCAGCTACTTCCCGGGACTGGACCAAGAGACCCAGTACTTC	CASSYFPGLDQETQYF
13	NA	TRBV21-1	TRBJ1-1	NA	TGTGCCAGCATCGACAGGTTGAACACTGAAGCTTTCTTT	CASIDRLNTEAFF
11	NA	TRBV6-6	TRBJ1-4	NA	TGTGCCAGCAGTTATCAGGAAAAACTGTTTTTT	CASSYQEKLFF
15	NA	TRBV5-1	TRBJ2-7	NA	TGCGCCAGCAGCTTAAACGGGGGGCAAGGCGACGAGCAGTACTTC	CASSLNGGQGDEQYF
15	TRBD2	TRBV28	TRBJ2-7	NA	TGTGCCAGCAGTTTTGCCGGGACTAGCGCCTACGAGCAGTACTTC	CASSFAGTSAYEQYF
12	NA	TRBV2	TRBJ2-5	once	TGTGCCAGCAAGGACTCCCAAGAGACCCAGTACTTC	CASKDSQETQYF
18	NA	TRBV11-2	TRBJ1-5	NA	TGTGCCAGCAGCTCCGGGGGTGGCTTTTCGGATAGCAATCAGCCCCAGCATTTT	CASSSGGGFSDSNQPQHF
12	NA	TRBV6-4	TRBJ1-1	NA	TGTGCCAGCAGTGAGTGGAGGGCTGAAGCTTTCTTT	CASSEWRAEAFF
12	NA	TRBV5-5	TRBJ1-1	NA	TGTGCCAGCAGCTTGTCTGACACTGAAGCTTTCTTT	CASSLSDTEAFF
16	NA	TRBV6-6	TRBJ2-6	NA	TGTGCCAGCAGTTTAATGCAGGGGACTGGGGCCAACGTCCTGACTTTC	CASSLMQGTGANVLTF
16	TRBD2	TRBV2	TRBJ2-1	NA	TGTGCCAGCAGTGAAGTAGGCGGGAGTAATTACAATGAGCAGTTCTTC	CASSEVGGSNYNEQFF
15	TRBD1	TRBV29-1	TRBJ2-2	NA	TGCAGCGTTCGACAGGGGACCGCGAACACCGGGGAGCTGTTTTTT	CSVRQGTANTGELFF
16	TRBD1	TRBV25-1	TRBJ2-1	NA	TGTGCCAGCAGTGACACACAGGGGGCCTCCTACAATGAGCAGTTCTTC	CASSDTQGASYNEQFF
16	TRBD2	TRBV2	TRBJ2-3	few	TGTGCCAGCACGACTAGCGGGAGCCCTAGCACAGATACGCAGTATTTT	CASTTSGSPSTDTQYF
16	TRBD2	TRBV7-7	TRBJ2-1	once	TGTGCTAGCAGCTTAGCCCTAGCGGGGGGATACAATGAGCAGTTCTTC	CASSLALAGGYNEQFF
14	TRBD1	TRBV5-6	TRBJ2-7	NA	TGTGCCAGCAGCTTGGGACAGGGTTGGAGGGAGCAGTACTTC	CASSLGQGWREQYF
16	NA	TRBV9	TRBJ2-3	NA	TGTGCCAGCAGCGTAGATGTGAGGAATTCGGCAGATACGCAGTATTTT	CASSVDVRNSADTQYF
15	NA	TRBV5-6	TRBJ1-1	NA	TGTGCCAGCACCCCTACAGGGATTAGGGTCGCTGAAGCTTTCTTT	CASTPTGIRVAEAFF
15	TRBD1	TRBV18	TRBJ1-2	NA	TGTGCCAGCTCACCACCGCCGGGACAGAACTATGGCTACACCTTC	CASSPPPGQNYGYTF
15	NA	TRBV4-1	TRBJ1-1	NA	TGCGCCAGCAGCCAACCGGACAGACAGAACACTGAAGCTTTCTTT	CASSQPDRQNTEAFF
17	TRBD2	TRBV2	TRBJ2-1	NA	TGTGCCAGCAGTGAAGAAAGTAGGCTAGCGGGGGGGCTTGAGCAGTTCTTC	CASSEESRLAGGLEQFF
15	TRBD1	TRBV5-1	TRBJ1-5	NA	TGCGCCAGCAGCTTGTGGGCAGGGGGCGGACAGCCCCAGCATTTT	CASSLWAGGGQPQHF
17	TRBD1	TRBV4-2	TRBJ1-4	NA	TGTGCCAGCAGCCATGCTCCCGGGACAGGGAGTAATGAAAAACTGTTTTTT	CASSHAPGTGSNEKLFF
14	NA	TRBV5-6	TRBJ1-2	once	TGTGCCAGCAGCTTGGGTTCAGGCGTTTATGGCTACACCTTC	CASSLGSGVYGYTF
13	NA	TRBV2	TRBJ2-1	NA	TGTGCCAGCAGTGAAGCGCGGGGTCGTGAGCAGTTCTTC	CASSEARGREQFF
15	NA	TRBV5-1	TRBJ2-1	NA	TGCGCCAGCAGCTTGGGGGGCGGGAATCGACTTGAGCAGTTCTTC	CASSLGGGNRLEQFF
14	TRBD1	TRBV18	TRBJ2-7	NA	TGTGCCAGCTCGTCGGGACAGGGCTCCTACGAGCAGTACTTC	CASSSGQGSYEQYF
14	NA	TRBV19	TRBJ2-3	few	TGTGCCAGTAGTATGTGGAGACCCACAGATACGCAGTATTTT	CASSMWRPTDTQYF
12	NA	TRBV2	TRBJ1-1	NA	TGTGCCAGCAGCAGGGAGAACACTGAAGCTTTCTTT	CASSRENTEAFF
16	TRBD2	TRBV11-3	TRBJ2-2	few	TGTGCCAGCAGCCGTAGGGCGGGGGGACCCACCGGGGAGCTGTTTTTT	CASSRRAGGPTGELFF
16	TRBD1	TRBV5-1	TRBJ1-3	NA	TGCGCCAGCAGCTTGGTGGGACAGGTGGCGGGAAACACCATATATTTT	CASSLVGQVAGNTIYF
13	NA	TRBV6-6	TRBJ1-4	NA	TGTGCCAGCAGTTACTTGACAGGTGAAAAACTGTTTTTT	CASSYLTGEKLFF
14	NA	TRBV30	TRBJ1-4	few	TGTGCCTCTGGTGGAGGGATAGCTAATGAAAAACTGTTTTTT	CASGGGIANEKLFF
14	NA	TRBV28	TRBJ1-2	once	TGTGCCAGCAGTTTAGGGGCCGGAAACTATGGCTACACCTTC	CASSLGAGNYGYTF
14	NA	TRBV19	TRBJ1-6	NA	TGTGCCAGTAGGGAGGGTTCCTATAATTCACCCCTCCACTTT	CASREGSYNSPLHF
14	NA	TRBV29-1	TRBJ1-3	NA	TGCAGCGTCGGGACTAGGGAGAGGGGAAACACCATATATTTT	CSVGTRERGNTIYF
14	NA	TRBV11-2	TRBJ2-3	NA	TGTGCCAGCATCAAAACTCGGGATTCTGATACGCAGTATTTT	CASIKTRDSDTQYF
14	NA	TRBV19	TRBJ1-1	NA	TGTGCCAGTAGCCGTCCGGGGATGAACACTGAAGCTTTCTTT	CASSRPGMNTEAFF
14	NA	TRBV4-1	TRBJ1-2	NA	TGCGCCAGCAGCCAAGGAAGCGGCCTCTATGGCTACACCTTC	CASSQGSGLYGYTF
14	NA	TRBV7-2	TRBJ1-1	NA	TGTGCCAGCAGCTTAGGAGGAGTGAACACTGAAGCTTTCTTT	CASSLGGVNTEAFF
15	TRBD1	TRBV7-7	TRBJ2-7	NA	TGTGCCAGCAGCTTAGCGGGACAGGGGGCCTACGAGCAGTACTTC	CASSLAGQGAYEQYF
16	TRBD1	TRBV4-2	TRBJ2-2	NA	TGTGCCAGCAGCCAAAGACAGGGCCCGAACACCGGGGAGCTGTTTTTT	CASSQRQGPNTGELFF
16	TRBD2	TRBV7-9	TRBJ2-3	NA	TGTGCCAGCAGCGCCTCCCTTAGCGGGAGGGGAGATACGCAGTATTTT	CASSASLSGRGDTQYF
20	TRBD1	TRBV7-8	TRBJ1-4	NA	TGTGCCAGCAGCCGAATTAGCACGACAGGGGGTGGGCAAACTAATGAAAAACTGTTTTTT	CASSRISTTGGGQTNEKLFF